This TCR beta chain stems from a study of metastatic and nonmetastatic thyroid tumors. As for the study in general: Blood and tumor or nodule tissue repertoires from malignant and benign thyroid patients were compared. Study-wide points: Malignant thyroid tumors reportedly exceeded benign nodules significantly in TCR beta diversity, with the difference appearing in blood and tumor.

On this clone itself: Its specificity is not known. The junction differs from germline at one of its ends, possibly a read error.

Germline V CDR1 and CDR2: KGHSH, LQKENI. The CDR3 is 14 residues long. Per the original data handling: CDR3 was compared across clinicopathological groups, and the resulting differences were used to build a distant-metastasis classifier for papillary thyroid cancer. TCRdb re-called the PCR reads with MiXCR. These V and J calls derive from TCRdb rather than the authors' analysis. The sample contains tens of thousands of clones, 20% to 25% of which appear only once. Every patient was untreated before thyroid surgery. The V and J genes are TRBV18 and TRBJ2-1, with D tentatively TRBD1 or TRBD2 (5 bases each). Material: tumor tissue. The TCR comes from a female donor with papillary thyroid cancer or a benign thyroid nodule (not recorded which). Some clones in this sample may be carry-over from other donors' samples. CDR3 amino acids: CASSPGRGEGEKFF. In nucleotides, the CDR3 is TGTGCCAGCTCACCGGGAAGGGGCGAGGGTGAGAAGTTCTTC.